Included here is one T cell receptor (beta chain) sequence, with context. What it recognizes is unknown. This entry belongs to a study of T cells after yellow fever vaccination. TCRdb re-called the 5' RACE reads through MiXCR, storing one row per CDR3 protein. The repertoire has around 300,000 distinct CDR3 sequences, 10% to 15% of them found once; the top ten carry less than 0.55%. Findings and caveats of the study: Booster sampling recovered most clones from primary vaccination (under 97% CD4, over 75% CD8).

The CDR3 covers 15 residues. The V end lost 5 bases, the J end lost 5 bases, and 16 bases lay between the germline ends. Looked up from germline, CDR1 is SGHTA and CDR2 is FQGNSA. Sequenced here: CD4+ T cells sorted from PBMCs, sampled 45 days after the yellow fever booster vaccination. The TCR originated in a man aged 30 to 39 who received the YFV17D yellow fever vaccine. The chain has TRBV7-2 and TRBJ2-1; a possible D gene is TRBD1 (6 bases). CDR3 bases: TGTGCCAGCAGCCCCGCCGGGACAATCAACAATGAGCAGTTCTTC. Its translation is CASSPAGTINNEQFF.